This TCR beta chain was sequenced during a study of control samples from healthy donors and cancer patients. CDR1 is LNHDA, CDR2 SQIVND, per germline (reference sequence). V shed 6 bases and J 4 bases; nucleotides not matched to a gene: 8. CDR3 size: 15 residues. Some clones are missing from TCRdb's copy, which holds only in-frame ones; the method was immunoSEQ multiplex PCR. The sample yields over 100,000 clones, approximately 90% seen once. Source material: blood. The V and J genes are TRBV19 and TRBJ2-3; 9 bases are a match to TRBD2. The receptor was derived from a man aged 40-50 years in good health. CDR3 coding DNA: TGTGCCAGTAGCCGGGCAGCGGGGGGCCCAGATACGCAGTATTTT. It encodes CASSRAAGGPDTQYF. Full variable domain (rest looked up from reference TRBV19 and TRBJ2-3): DGGITQSPKYLFRKEGQNVTLSCEQNLNHDAMYWYRQDPGQGLRLIYYSQIVNDFQKGDIAEGYSVSREKKESFPLTVTSAQKNPTAFYLCASSRAAGGPDTQYFGPGTRLTVL.